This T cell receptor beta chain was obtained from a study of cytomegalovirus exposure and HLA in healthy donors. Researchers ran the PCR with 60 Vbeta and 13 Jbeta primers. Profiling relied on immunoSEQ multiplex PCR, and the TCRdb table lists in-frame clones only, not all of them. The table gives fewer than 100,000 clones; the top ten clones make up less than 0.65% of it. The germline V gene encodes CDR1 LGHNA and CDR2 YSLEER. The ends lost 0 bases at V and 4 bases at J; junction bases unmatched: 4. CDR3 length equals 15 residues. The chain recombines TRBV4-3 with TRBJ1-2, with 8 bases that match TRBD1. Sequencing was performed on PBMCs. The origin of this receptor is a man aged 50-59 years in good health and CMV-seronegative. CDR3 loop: CASSQERGQGYGYTF. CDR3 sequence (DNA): TGCGCCAGCAGCCAAGAGAGAGGACAGGGCTATGGCTACACCTTC.